The T cell receptor (beta chain) described here comes from a study of blood T cell repertoires in COVID-19. Only in-frame clones appear in the TCRdb table, and some are missing; sequencing was by immunoSEQ multiplex PCR. The repertoire holds 210,000 or so clones, with 80% to 90% as singletons. V was clipped by 6 bases and J by 3 bases, with 8 bases between them. The germline CDR1 and CDR2 sequences are ENHRY and SYGVKD. CDR3 size: 13 residues. V is TRBV10-3 and J is TRBJ1-4; D unresolved. This receptor was identified in a woman between 50 and 59 years old who had been exposed to COVID-19. The material sequenced was PBMCs or T cells enriched from blood (not recorded which). Written as DNA, the CDR3 is TGTGCCATCAGCCCTGCAGCTAATGAAAAACTGTTTTTT. This encodes CAISPAANEKLFF.